Presented here are 9 T cell receptor beta chains from one specimen sequenced in a study of cytotoxic CD8 clonotypes in ibrutinib-treated CLL. Measured with immunoSEQ multiplex PCR; TCRdb has only the in-frame clones, and not every one. The sample shows more than 7,500 clones, under 85% of them seen only once. Source: PBMCs, taken before ibrutinib treatment. These TCRs come from a human donor with chronic lymphocytic leukemia.

This clone was seen a handful of times. The gene calls are TRBV7-2 and TRBJ1-4; TRBD1 agrees at 7 bases. Looked up from germline, CDR1 is SGHTA and CDR2 is FQGNSA. Trimming cost V 5 bases and J 4 bases; bases outside gene matches: 7. This CDR3 has 15 amino acids. The DNA of the CDR3 is TGTGCCAGCAGCACCTGGGACAGCAATAATGAAAAACTGTTTTTT. Protein: CASSTWDSNNEKLFF.

The J gene is TRBJ1-2, the V gene TRBV5-3; D is perhaps TRBD1 (6 bases). TRBV5-3 counts as an open reading frame of uncertain function. This CDR3 spans 13 amino acids. The V end lost 4 bases, the J end lost 8 bases, and 15 bases lay between the germline ends. The CDR3, as DNA: TGTGCCAGAAGCGCGTCGGGGGCAAGGGGCTACACCTTC. Translated: CARSASGARGYTF.

The rearrangement joins TRBV9 to TRBJ1-3; D may be TRBD1 (5 bases). The germline gives CDR1 SGDLS, CDR2 YYNGEE. The CDR3 spans 16 residues. Trimming pared 0 bases from V and 1 base from J, leaving 11 bases between. CDR3 DNA: TGTGCCAGCAGCGTAGGGGGACGGGTTTCTGGAAACACCATATATTTT. Protein sequence: CASSVGGRVSGNTIYF.

The V gene is TRBV4-3, the J gene TRBJ2-1, with TRBD2 matching 12 bases. With V trimmed by 3 bases and J by 9 bases, 9 bases remained unmatched. The CDR3 has 16 residues. From germline, CDR1 is LGHNA and CDR2 YSLEER. In nucleotides, the CDR3 is TGCGCCAGCAGCCAGAGACTAGCGGGAGATCATTGTGAGCAGTTCTTC. Amino acids: CASSQRLAGDHCEQFF.

The rearrangement uses TRBV28 and TRBJ1-4; D ambiguous. The germline gives CDR1 MDHEN, CDR2 SYDVKM. CDR3 length: 18 residues. Trimming removed 7 bases at V and 0 bases at J, with 21 bases between. The CDR3 DNA is TGTGCCAGCACCCACGCTGGGGAACAGTCAGCAACTAATGAAAAACTGTTTTTT. Translation: CASTHAGEQSATNEKLFF.

The chain employs TRBV5-1 and TRBJ2-5; D is uncertain. Trimming took off 5 bases at V and 2 bases at J, with 13 bases between the two ends. The CDR3 is 14 amino acids. Germline V gene lookup returns CDR1 SGHRS and CDR2 YFSETQ. CDR3 protein: CASRVHTVQETQYF. DNA of the CDR3: TGCGCCAGCAGGGTCCACACAGTACAAGAGACCCAGTACTTC. Filled out from reference TRBV5-1 and TRBJ2-5, the complete variable domain reads KAGVTQTPRYLIKTRGQQVTLSCSPISGHRSVSWYQQTPGQGLQFLFEYFSETQRNKGNFPGRFSGRQFSNSRSEMNVSTLELGDSALYLCASRVHTVQETQYFGPGTRLLVL.

This clone was counted a few times. The genes are TRBV14 and TRBJ2-1, with 8 bases matching TRBD1. Trimming removed 6 bases from V and 0 bases from J; junction bases left unmatched: 7. Germline lookup yields CDR1 SGHDN and CDR2 FVKESK. The length of the CDR3 is 16 residues. The CDR3 bases are TGTGCCAGCAGACCCCGGACAGGGAGCTCCTACAATGAGCAGTTCTTC. Its translation is CASRPRTGSSYNEQFF.

The rearrangement links TRBV6-6 to TRBJ2-7; no firm D call. CDR1 and CDR2 (germline): MNHNY, SVGAGI (reference sequence). Trimming left V 7 bases short and J 2 bases short, with 12 bases between. This CDR3 is 13 amino acids long. The CDR3 DNA follows: TGTGCCAGCAACGCAGGTGTTCCCTACGAGCAGTACTTC. Encoded protein: CASNAGVPYEQYF.

The rearrangement links TRBV18 to TRBJ2-2, with a weak D call TRBD1 (6 bases). V lost 4 bases and J 5 bases, leaving 8 bases between the germline ends. Germline CDR1 is KGHSH and CDR2 is LQKENI. The CDR3 has 13 residues. In DNA form, the CDR3 reads TGTGCCAGCTCACAAGACAGGACCGGGGAGCTGTTTTTT. This codes for CASSQDRTGELFF.